This entry describes one T cell receptor (beta chain). The antigen is undetermined. The entry originates in a study of cytomegalovirus exposure and HLA in healthy donors. The PCR employed 60 Vbeta primers together with 13 Jbeta primers. Here immunoSEQ multiplex PCR was the method, and the copy in TCRdb shows in-frame clones only, minus some. The sample comprises more than 150,000 clones, about 75% of which are singletons, and around 8.3% rests with the top ten. General study points: As a later analysis revealed, most CMV-associated TCR beta chains appeared HLA-restricted. Most TCR beta V segments were productive about 90% or about 30% of the time in an earlier analysis.

Trimming cost V 8 bases and J 4 bases; bases outside gene matches: 9. In germline, CDR1 is SNHLY, CDR2 FYNNEI. The CDR3 consists of 15 residues. The material sequenced was PBMCs. The rearrangement links TRBV2 to TRBJ1-5, with 9 positions matching TRBD1. This TCR was recovered from a woman between 40 and 50 years old in good health and CMV-seropositive. The CDR3 here is CASRLQGQGNQPQHF. The CDR3 DNA follows: TGTGCCAGCCGTTTACAGGGACAGGGTAATCAGCCCCAGCATTTT.